This T cell receptor beta chain emerged from a study of blood T cell repertoires in COVID-19. Data came from immunoSEQ multiplex PCR; TCRdb stores just in-frame clones and leaves some out. This table holds 150,000 to 180,000 clones, roughly four fifths found once. This clone was recorded only once. This CDR3 is built from 13 residues. Germline assignment: CDR1 SGHKS and CDR2 YYEKEE (reference sequence). Between the trimmed V and J ends, which lost 4 bases and 4 bases, there was a span of 11 bases. This TCR was recovered from a woman older than 75 with acute or convalescent COVID-19. V gene TRBV5-5 combines with J gene TRBJ1-2; D is possibly TRBD1 (5 bases). Source material: peripheral blood. CDR3 coding DNA: TGTGCCAGCAGCGCAGGGTTTGTCTATGGCTACACCTTC. Its translation: CASSAGFVYGYTF.